This T cell receptor (beta chain) was identified in a study of tumor-infiltrating lymphocytes in primary liver carcinoma. Scientists recovered RNA and DNA together from about 21-30 mg of unsorted bulk tissue. Priming with a constant-region primer yielded TCR beta cDNA from 400 to 550 ng total RNA. TCR beta libraries came from three nested multiplex PCR rounds using slightly modified ARM-PCR. With TRBV1-TRBV30 forward primers and a C-beta reverse primer, the first two PCR rounds were run for 9 to 10 cycles each. Via MiXCR, TCRdb re-called the multiplex PCR reads, giving one row per CDR3 protein. In the table there are around 40,000 distinct CDR3 sequences, about three quarters of which are singletons. The CDR3 extends over 13 amino acids.

The J gene is TRBJ1-2, the V gene TRBV12-3 or TRBV12-4; TRBD1 matches at 11 bases. This receptor was taken from a man aged 40-55 years with primary liver carcinoma and hepatitis B virus infection. The sequenced sample was liver tumor tissue from sampling region 2. Described subset: tumor region T2, inferior pole. The CDR3 loop is CASSSWDRGGYTF. In nucleotides, the CDR3 is TGTGCAAGTAGTTCCTGGGACAGGGGGGGCTACACCTTC.